These 14 T cell receptor beta chains share one sample of origin, sequenced in a study of siplizumab effects on memory and regulatory T cells. The repertoire was sequenced with immunoSEQ multiplex PCR; TCRdb's copy has only in-frame clones and lacks some. The table has around 120,000 clones, around 94% seen once; the top ten hold roughly 1.5%. Sequenced material: non-Treg CD4+ T cells sorted from blood. The receptor source for this set is a human donor in good health.

This clone showed up just once. This chain joins TRBV7-6 and TRBJ2-7; possible D gene TRBD1, 6 bases. Trimming removed 0 bases from V and 2 bases from J, with 11 bases in between. The length of the CDR3 is 15 residues. The germline CDR1 and CDR2 sequences are SGHVS and FNYEAQ. CDR3 nucleotides: TGTGCCAGCAGCTTAGCCAGTGGGGGCACCTACGAGCAGTACTTC. Its protein is CASSLASGGTYEQYF.

CDR3 region: CASSHVSGRAHNEQFF. Written as DNA, the CDR3 is TGTGCCAGCAGCCACGTTAGCGGGAGGGCCCATAACGAGCAGTTCTTC. V and J are TRBV4-2 and TRBJ2-1; 11 positions match TRBD2. Losses at the gene ends were 3 bases for V and 10 bases for J; bases not matched to a gene: 11. Germline V gene data show CDR1 as LGHNA and CDR2 as YNFKEQ. The CDR3 runs 16 residues.

The chain employs TRBV6-5 and TRBJ1-1; 7 nucleotides match TRBD1. The germline CDR1 and CDR2 sequences are MNHEY and SVGAGI. CDR3 length: 14 amino acids. J gave up 2 bases and V 6 bases, and 6 bases lay outside the gene matches. The CDR3 DNA reads TGTGCCAGCAGACCGGGACAGAGAAACACTGAAGCTTTCTTT. This encodes CASRPGQRNTEAFF.

CDR3 nucleotides: TGTGCCACCGGGGTGGGGGCCGGGGAGCTGTTTTTT. It specifies CATGVGAGELFF. The chain employs TRBV6-6 and TRBJ2-2; D tentatively fits TRBD1 or TRBD2 (5 bases each). V was cut by 10 bases and J by 6 bases, with 12 bases left in between. CDR1 is MNHNY and CDR2 is SVGAGI in the germline V gene (reference sequence). This CDR3 contains 12 residues.

The rearrangement uses TRBV18 and TRBJ2-7; D ambiguous. The CDR3 is 14 amino acids. The germline V gene encodes CDR1 KGHSH and CDR2 LQKENI. V gave up 8 bases and J gave up 1 base, with 15 bases separating them. In DNA form, the CDR3 reads TGTGCCAGCGCATTCAGTGGCCTATCCTACGAGCAGTACTTC. This encodes CASAFSGLSYEQYF.

The V gene is TRBV28, the J gene TRBJ2-1, with 7 bases identical to TRBD1. The CDR3 covers 15 residues. Germline V gene data show CDR1 as MDHEN and CDR2 as SYDVKM. V dropped 6 bases and J dropped 5; count of bases not matched to a gene: 10. CDR3 residues: CASSGQAASDNEQFF. CDR3 nucleotides: TGTGCCAGCAGCGGACAGGCCGCATCGGACAATGAGCAGTTCTTC.

V and J are TRBV18 and TRBJ1-2; possible D gene TRBD1, 5 bases. The germline V gene encodes CDR1 KGHSH and CDR2 LQKENI. V lost 3 bases and J 1 base, leaving 12 bases between the germline ends. The CDR3 extends over 15 amino acids. In DNA, the CDR3 is TGTGCCAGCTCACCGACGACAGATTTTAACTATGGCTACACCTTC. Amino acids: CASSPTTDFNYGYTF.

The chain couples TRBV19 to TRBJ2-4; D not certain. V was clipped by 1 base and J by 4 bases, with 8 bases between them. The CDR3 spans 14 residues. Germline V gene data show CDR1 as LNHDA and CDR2 as SQIVND (reference sequence). This CDR3 reads CASSIVSGKNIQYF. CDR3 DNA sequence: TGTGCCAGTAGTATAGTCTCTGGGAAAAACATTCAGTACTTC.

The chain links TRBV6-1 to TRBJ2-5, with D perhaps TRBD2 (6 bases). V gave up 4 bases and J gave up 3 bases, with 12 bases separating them. CDR1 is MNHNS and CDR2 is SASEGT in the germline V gene. CDR3 length equals 14 residues. This chain's CDR3 is CASSAAGSEETQYF. The CDR3 region has the DNA TGTGCCAGCAGTGCGGCGGGGTCGGAAGAGACCCAGTACTTC.

The rearrangement joins TRBV5-6 to TRBJ1-4; 7 bases are shared with TRBD1. The CDR3 is 17 residues long. V gave up 4 bases and J gave up 2 bases; unmatched junction bases: 11. The germline CDR1 and CDR2 sequences are SGHDT and YYEEEE. The CDR3 DNA follows: TGTGCCAGCAGCCCAAGCACCGACAGGGCCACTAATGAAAAACTGTTTTTT. Translating gives CASSPSTDRATNEKLFF.

The genes are TRBV7-2 and TRBJ2-3; TRBD1 or TRBD2 may be the D gene (5 bases each). CDR3 length equals 15 residues. Trimming took 5 bases from V and 1 from J, leaving 13 bases between them. Germline CDR1 SGHTA, CDR2 FQGNSA. This CDR3 is CASSPIVGGTDTQYF. CDR3 bases: TGTGCCAGCAGCCCCATTGTGGGGGGCACAGATACGCAGTATTTT.

The J gene is TRBJ2-1, the V gene TRBV9; 10 bases are shared with TRBD2. CDR3 length: 17 residues. Germline V CDR1 and CDR2: SGDLS, YYNGEE. J lost 2 bases, V lost 0 bases, and 5 bases had no gene match. In DNA form, the CDR3 reads TGTGCCAGCAGCGTAGTCGGGCTAGCGGGGGCCTACAATGAGCAGTTCTTC. Encoded protein: CASSVVGLAGAYNEQFF.

This clone was seen once. The V and J genes are TRBV6-5 and TRBJ2-2, with D tentatively TRBD2 (5 bases). The length of the CDR3 is 13 residues. The V gene lost 2 bases and the J gene lost 6 bases, with 7 bases spanning the gap. Germline CDR1 and CDR2: MNHEY and SVGAGI. The CDR3: CASSYKAAGELFF. DNA of the CDR3: TGTGCCAGCAGTTACAAAGCGGCCGGGGAGCTGTTTTTT.

The chain combines TRBV4-1 with TRBJ2-7; maybe TRBD2 (5 bases). Looked up from germline, CDR1 is MGHRA and CDR2 is YSYEKL. Trimming took off 6 bases at V and 5 bases at J, with 14 bases between the two ends. The CDR3 extends over 13 amino acids. This chain's CDR3 is CASSTGYTHEQYF. CDR3 nucleotide sequence: TGCGCCAGCAGTACGGGGTATACCCACGAGCAGTACTTC.